Below, 18 T cell receptor beta chains from the same sample are listed, as sequenced in a study of human T cells and chemical hapten exposure. TCRdb re-analysed the RACE reads in MiXCR, keeping a single row per CDR3 protein. The sample yields roughly 250,000 distinct CDR3 sequences, 7.5% to 10% seen once. As for time point: pre-sensitization, week 0. The treatment: therapeutic diphenylcyclopropenone sensitization with weekly scalp DPC. Sequenced material: whole blood, taken in connection with sensitization to the hapten diphenylcyclopropenone (DPC). The receptors were sampled from a woman aged 40-49 years with alopecia areata. Some clones in this sample may be carry-over from other donors' samples.

The sample holds many counts of this clonotype. The chain combines TRBV7-3 with TRBJ2-7; 10 bases match TRBD1. Germline CDR1 is SGHTA and CDR2 is FQGTGA. The CDR3 consists of 16 residues. J gave up 4 bases and V 5 bases, and 11 bases lay outside the gene matches. Here the CDR3 DNA reads TGTGCCAGCAGCCCCGGGCCCAGGGGACAGGGGTACGAGCAGTACTTC. Translation gives CASSPGPRGQGYEQYF.

The chain employs TRBV12-3 or TRBV12-4 and TRBJ2-7; D is possibly TRBD1 (6 bases). The V end lost 6 bases, the J end lost 0 bases, and 18 bases lay between the germline ends. The CDR3 length is 16 residues. CDR3 protein: CASSPHGQGISYEQYF. The CDR3 DNA reads TGTGCCAGCAGCCCCCACGGCCAGGGGATCTCCTACGAGCAGTACTTC.

There are a few counts of this clonotype. This chain uses TRBV15 with TRBJ1-2; TRBD1 is a possible D gene (5 bases). Germline CDR1 LNHNV, CDR2 YYDKDF (reference sequence). Trimming took 4 bases from V and 6 from J, leaving 15 bases between them. The length of the CDR3 is 14 residues. Written as DNA, the CDR3 is TGTGCCACCAGCACCTCGGAGGGGTTTGATGGCTACACCTTC. Protein product: CATSTSEGFDGYTF.

This clonotype came up a few times. The chain joins TRBV4-1 to TRBJ2-5, with D hard to call. CDR1 is MGHRA and CDR2 is YSYEKL in the germline V gene. The CDR3 loop spans 16 amino acids. The V and J ends lost 0 bases and 5 bases respectively, with 16 bases between them. CDR3 in amino acids: CASSQDVGRPEETQYF. The CDR3 DNA is TGCGCCAGCAGCCAAGATGTTGGCCGCCCAGAGGAGACCCAGTACTTC.

In this sample, this clonotype turned up a few times. V usage is TRBV6-1 and J usage is TRBJ1-1, with D perhaps TRBD1 (5 bases). The germline V and J ends were trimmed by 8 bases and 3 bases, with 13 bases remaining between them. The CDR3 consists of 13 residues. Germline V lookup: CDR1 MNHNS, CDR2 SASEGT. CDR3 loop: CASQPRVDTEAFF. The CDR3 DNA sequence: TGTGCCAGCCAGCCCAGGGTGGACACTGAAGCTTTCTTT.

The chain recombines TRBV28 with TRBJ1-1; D might be TRBD1 (6 bases). V lost 6 bases, J lost 1 base, and 18 bases lay in between. CDR3 size: 16 residues. The germline CDR1 and CDR2 sequences are MDHEN and SYDVKM. For the CDR3, the DNA is TGTGCCAGCAGCACAGGGAAATTGGGGCCGAACACTGAAGCTTTCTTT. It codes for CASSTGKLGPNTEAFF.

This clonotype was seen more than once but under ten times. The chain links TRBV7-9 to TRBJ1-3; D unresolved. This CDR3 region has 13 residues. Trimming took 5 bases from V and 4 from J, leaving 9 bases between them. Germline-derived CDR1 and CDR2 are SEHNR and FQNEAQ (reference sequence). CDR3 in DNA: TGTGCCAGCAGCCTAGGCGGCGGAAACACCATATATTTT. It is translated as CASSLGGGNTIYF.

In this sample, this clonotype turned up many times. V gene TRBV4-2 combines with J gene TRBJ2-7, with D perhaps matching TRBD1 (6 bases). V was shortened by 4 bases and J by 2 bases, with 18 bases between the two germline ends. The CDR3 extends over 16 amino acids. Germline CDR1 is LGHNA and CDR2 is YNFKEQ. DNA of the CDR3: TGTGCCAGCAGCCCCAACGTGGACAGATTAACCTACGAGCAGTACTTC. Protein: CASSPNVDRLTYEQYF.

This clonotype was counted ten times or more. V usage is TRBV7-2 and J usage is TRBJ2-1, with D maybe TRBD2 (5 bases). The CDR3 has 14 residues. Germline-derived CDR1 and CDR2 are SGHTA and FQGNSA. Between the trimmed V and J ends, which lost 2 bases and 4 bases, there was a span of 9 bases. Here the CDR3 DNA reads TGTGCCAGCAGCTTATCTCCGGGGTACAATGAGCAGTTCTTC. Its protein product is CASSLSPGYNEQFF.

This clonotype was detected ten times or more. This chain joins TRBV5-1 and TRBJ1-2; D ambiguous. Germline-derived CDR1 and CDR2 are SGHRS and YFSETQ. Trimming took 2 bases from V and 8 from J, leaving 16 bases between them. CDR3 size: 14 residues. DNA for the CDR3: TGCGCCAGCAGCTTCTCTGACCCTACCAGGGGCTACACCTTC. This codes for CASSFSDPTRGYTF.

This clonotype has a handful of counts. The J gene is TRBJ2-1, the V gene TRBV4-2, with D tentatively TRBD2 (5 bases). V was pared by 3 bases and J by 8 bases, with 20 bases between. Per the germline V gene, CDR1 is LGHNA and CDR2 is YNFKEQ. The CDR3 spans 16 residues. CDR3 protein: CASSQRDGRSGDEQFF. The CDR3 DNA reads TGTGCCAGCAGCCAGCGCGATGGGAGATCTGGAGATGAGCAGTTCTTC.

The gene calls are TRBV20-1 and TRBJ2-5; D is uncertain. Germline V gene lookup returns CDR1 DFQATT and CDR2 SNEGSKA (reference sequence). The CDR3 sequence is 13 residues long. The V and J ends lost 4 bases and 0 bases respectively, with 9 bases between them. CDR3: CSAISLDQETQYF. CDR3 in DNA: TGCAGTGCTATATCATTAGACCAAGAGACCCAGTACTTC.

The chain links TRBV18 to TRBJ1-6; D perhaps matches TRBD1 (6 bases). The V gene's germline CDR1 is KGHSH and CDR2 LQKENI. V was clipped by 3 bases and J by 8 bases, with 14 bases between them. This CDR3 spans 15 amino acids. The CDR3 DNA follows: TGTGCCAGCTCACCCATGACAGGCTCCGATTCACCCCTCCACTTT. Translated: CASSPMTGSDSPLHF.

This clonotype was seen more than once but under ten times. The CDR3 DNA reads TGTGCCAGCAGCCAAGACAGGGACCATGGCTACACCTTC. Translating gives CASSQDRDHGYTF. J is TRBJ1-2 and V is TRBV14; TRBD1 might be the D (5 bases). The germline V gene has CDR1 SGHDN and CDR2 FVKESK. Trimming took 0 bases from V and 6 from J, leaving 8 bases between them. CDR3 length: 13 amino acids.

This clonotype occurred a few times. The chain joins TRBV28 to TRBJ1-6, with D uncertain. CDR3 length: 15 residues. CDR1 is MDHEN and CDR2 is SYDVKM in the germline V gene. Between the trimmed V and J ends, which lost 5 bases and 7 bases, there was a span of 15 bases. The CDR3 here is CASSGGRFGNSPLHF. The CDR3 bases are TGTGCCAGCAGTGGTGGCAGGTTCGGAAATTCACCCCTCCACTTT. Complete variable domain (other parts from reference TRBV28 and TRBJ1-6): DVKVTQSSRYLVKRTGEKVFLECVQDMDHENMFWYRQDPGLGLRLIYFSYDVKMKEKGDIPEGYSVSREKKERFSLILESASTNQTSMYLCASSGGRFGNSPLHFGNGTRLTVT.

This clonotype has more than one count but fewer than ten. This chain links TRBV2 with TRBJ2-3, with a weak D call TRBD1 (6 bases). Germline V lookup: CDR1 SNHLY, CDR2 FYNNEI. This CDR3 is 14 amino acids long. Trimming stripped 3 bases from V and 4 bases from J, with 11 bases between. CDR3 region: CASSDRGRADTQYF. The CDR3 DNA sequence: TGTGCCAGCAGTGACAGGGGAAGGGCAGATACGCAGTATTTT.

The chain couples TRBV2 to TRBJ2-2; weak D call: TRBD2 (5 bases). Trimming removed 4 bases at V and 2 bases at J, with 11 bases between. Germline V gene data show CDR1 as SNHLY and CDR2 as FYNNEI. The CDR3 loop spans 15 amino acids. The chain's CDR3 is CASSARTANTGELFF. The CDR3 DNA is TGTGCCAGCAGTGCCCGGACTGCTAACACCGGGGAGCTGTTTTTT.

This clonotype has only a few counts. The chain recombines TRBV24-1 with TRBJ1-1; D gene uncertain. V dropped 4 bases and J dropped 8 bases, with 10 bases sitting between them. The CDR3 is 12 residues long. Germline CDR1 KGHDR, CDR2 SFDVKD. CDR3 loop: CATSDPHQEAFF. In DNA, the CDR3 is TGTGCCACCAGTGACCCGCACCAGGAAGCTTTCTTT.